The clone carrying this T cell receptor beta chain was counted only a few times. Authors' processing steps: Estimation of nucleated cell counts was performed using reference gene primer amplification. The table came from immunoSEQ multiplex PCR; TCRdb's copy has only in-frame clones and leaves some out. Clone size and V and J calls were adopted from that table, with D and trimming inferred from the DNA. The sample records tens of thousands of clones, roughly nine tenths being singletons. The CDR3 covers 14 residues. V lost 6 bases to trimming and J lost 1 base, with 11 bases between them. This entry belongs to a study of blood T cell repertoires in COVID-19. Background on the study: Samples representing acute and convalescent COVID-19 were sourced from the United States, Italy and Spain. The cDNA or gDNA used as material had been derived from T cells, B-cell-depleted T cells, or PBMCs.

The sample consisted of peripheral blood. This sequence was found in a human donor with active COVID-19. The donor label of this sample is uncertain. This chain links TRBV23-1 with TRBJ2-3; D is ambiguous. TRBV23-1 is marked as an open reading frame, function uncertain. The DNA for the CDR3 is TGCGCCAGCAGCCACAGCTGGGGCACAGATACGCAGTATTTT. Translating gives CASSHSWGTDTQYF.